The rows below give T cell receptor beta chains drawn from one sample of a study of CD8+ T cells in alopecia areata. Using immunoSEQ multiplex PCR, the repertoire was profiled, and TCRdb retains in-frame clones only, with some absent. The sample holds 170,000 or so clones, about three fifths seen once. The sample consisted of CD4+ T cells sorted from blood, taken at week 4, from a patient treated with tofacitinib. Every receptor here comes from a human donor with alopecia areata. Each CDR3 is given with its conserved first and last residue. D genes are given only for firm matches. The size entry is marked missing in some rows and otherwise reads once, few, many or a size class.

V gene	J gene	clone size	D gene	CDR3 DNA	CDR3 protein
TRBV30	TRBJ1-5	-	-	TGTGCCTGGAGTGTTAGTGACAATCAGCCCCAGCATTTT	CAWSVSDNQPQHF
TRBV30	TRBJ1-5	-	-	TGTGCCTGGAGTGTAGGGGTCGGCAATCAGCCCCAGCATTTT	CAWSVGVGNQPQHF
TRBV5-6	TRBJ1-2	once	-	TGTGCCAGCGCGACGCGCTTTGACTACACCTTC	CASATRFDYTF
TRBV7-2	TRBJ1-2	-	-	TGTGCCAGCAGCTTCGGGAGCAACTATGGCTACACCTTC	CASSFGSNYGYTF
TRBV29-1	TRBJ2-3	-	-	TGCAGCGCGTCCGGGACAACCTCTAGCACAGATACGCAGTATTTT	CSASGTTSSTDTQYF
TRBV29-1	TRBJ2-3	-	-	TGCTCAACTTCGCACACAGATACGCAGTATTTT	CSTSHTDTQYF
TRBV29-1	TRBJ2-4	-	-	TGCAGCGTTGAAAACCTTAACATTCAGTACTTC	CSVENLNIQYF
TRBV12-5	TRBJ1-2	-	-	TGTGCTAGTGGTCTCAGGGACTATGGCTACACCTTC	CASGLRDYGYTF
TRBV30	TRBJ1-5	few	TRBD1	TGTGCCTGGAGCGCCGGGACAGGGATGCAGCAGCCCCAGCATTTT	CAWSAGTGMQQPQHF
TRBV13	TRBJ1-2	-	TRBD1	TGTGCAACCCAGGGACAGGGGTCGTTGGGCTACACCTTC	CATQGQGSLGYTF
TRBV29-1	TRBJ1-3	-	TRBD1	TGCAGCGCCGGCCTACAGGGGACGGGCCCTGGAAACACCATATATTTT	CSAGLQGTGPGNTIYF
TRBV30	TRBJ2-5	-	TRBD1	TGTGCCTGGTCCGGGACAGGGGAAGAGACCCAGTACTTC	CAWSGTGEETQYF
TRBV5-4	TRBJ2-1	-	-	TGTGCCAGCAGCTTGGGACCAGACAATGAGCAGTTCTTC	CASSLGPDNEQFF
TRBV30	TRBJ1-5	-	-	TGTGCCTGGAGTGGGACGGGAAATCAGCCCCAGCATTTT	CAWSGTGNQPQHF
TRBV7-2	TRBJ1-1	few	-	TGTGCCAGCAGGGCTTTTCCAGGGAACACTGAAGCTTTCTTT	CASRAFPGNTEAFF
TRBV27	TRBJ1-2	-	TRBD1	TGTGCCAGCAGGGAAACAGGCCCAGGGGGTGGACAGGCCTATGGCTACACCTTC	CASRETGPGGGQAYGYTF
TRBV29-1	TRBJ2-2	few	-	TGCAGCGTCAGACGCGATATGGACACCGGGGAGCTGTTTTTT	CSVRRDMDTGELFF
TRBV4-1	TRBJ2-5	-	-	TGCGCCAGCAGTCGTTTATTGGCCGTACAAGAGACCCAGTACTTC	CASSRLLAVQETQYF
TRBV7-2	TRBJ1-1	-	-	TGTGCCAGCAGCTTATTGGGGGGCGCGGTCACTGAAGCTTTCTTT	CASSLLGGAVTEAFF
TRBV27	TRBJ2-5	-	-	TGTGCCAGCGGGAGACCGTTTGGAGAGACCCAGTACTTC	CASGRPFGETQYF
TRBV2	TRBJ1-6	-	-	TGTGCCAGCAGTGAGAACAGGGTTGGTTCACCCCTCCACTTT	CASSENRVGSPLHF
TRBV20-1	TRBJ2-7	-	-	TGCAGTGTAGCGGACTCCTACGAGCAGTACTTC	CSVADSYEQYF
TRBV13	TRBJ1-6	-	-	TGTGCCAGCAGCGGCTATAATTCACCCCTCCACTTT	CASSGYNSPLHF
TRBV6-5	TRBJ1-1	once	-	TGTGCCAGCAGTTACTCCCATTTGGGCACTGAAGCTTTCTTT	CASSYSHLGTEAFF
TRBV18	TRBJ2-1	-	-	TGTGCCAGCTCACCACCGGGCAGGGATTACAATGAGCAGTTCTTC	CASSPPGRDYNEQFF
TRBV30	TRBJ2-7	-	TRBD1	TGTGCCTGGAGTAGGGACAGTCAGCTCTACGAGCAGTACTTC	CAWSRDSQLYEQYF
TRBV2	TRBJ2-6	-	-	TGTGCCAGCAGGGGGTCCTCTGGGGCCAACGTCCTGACTTTC	CASRGSSGANVLTF
TRBV5-1	TRBJ2-2	-	TRBD1	TGCGCCACCAGGGGGCAAGACACCGGGGAGCTGTTTTTT	CATRGQDTGELFF
TRBV5-4	TRBJ1-2	once	TRBD1	TGTGCCAGCAGCTTGGGACAGGGCGGGGATGGCTACACCTTC	CASSLGQGGDGYTF
TRBV30	TRBJ1-1	-	-	TGTGCCTGGAGCAGGTACCCGAACACTGAAGCTTTCTTT	CAWSRYPNTEAFF
TRBV6-6	TRBJ1-6	-	TRBD1	TGTGCCAGCACCCCCCTTTGGGACAGTAGTAATTCACCCCTCCACTTT	CASTPLWDSSNSPLHF
TRBV5-1	TRBJ2-3	-	TRBD2	TGCGCCAGCAGCCGTGTCGGGAGGGGTTACGCAGATACGCAGTATTTT	CASSRVGRGYADTQYF
TRBV2	TRBJ1-2	-	TRBD1	TGTGCCAGCAGTGCCTTCGGACAGGCAACTAACTATGGCTACACCTTC	CASSAFGQATNYGYTF
TRBV6-1	TRBJ1-5	-	TRBD1	TGTGCCAGCAGTGAAGCAGGGGGCGGCAATCAGCCCCAGCATTTT	CASSEAGGGNQPQHF
TRBV25-1	TRBJ2-6	once	-	TGTGCCAGCAGTGAAGGAGGACCTGGGGCCAACGTCCTGACTTTC	CASSEGGPGANVLTF
TRBV11-2	TRBJ2-2	many	-	TGTGCCAGCAGCTTAGCTACTACAGGGCACGGGGAGCTGTTTTTT	CASSLATTGHGELFF
TRBV30	TRBJ1-2	once	-	TGTGCCTGGAGCGGCACCGGACAGCCGTTCTATGGCTACACCTTC	CAWSGTGQPFYGYTF
TRBV19	TRBJ2-5	few	TRBD1	TGTGCCAGTAGTAACGGACAGGGTAATGGGGGACAAGAGACCCAGTACTTC	CASSNGQGNGGQETQYF
TRBV5-4	TRBJ1-1	-	-	TGTGCCAGCAGCTTGACAGGGCTGAACACTGAAGCTTTCTTT	CASSLTGLNTEAFF
TRBV29-1	TRBJ2-5	-	TRBD2	TGCAGCGTTGACCGACTAGCGGGGGGCCGTGAGACCCAGTACTTC	CSVDRLAGGRETQYF
TRBV7-9	TRBJ1-2	-	-	TGTGCCAGCATCCGGGCCCTTGACTATGGCTACACCTTC	CASIRALDYGYTF
TRBV10-1	TRBJ2-5	-	TRBD1	TGCGCCAGCAGCCCCGGGACAGTTCAAGAGACCCAGTACTTC	CASSPGTVQETQYF
TRBV7-2	TRBJ2-5	-	-	TGTGCCAGCAGCTTAACCAGACAGACTCAAGAGACCCAGTACTTC	CASSLTRQTQETQYF